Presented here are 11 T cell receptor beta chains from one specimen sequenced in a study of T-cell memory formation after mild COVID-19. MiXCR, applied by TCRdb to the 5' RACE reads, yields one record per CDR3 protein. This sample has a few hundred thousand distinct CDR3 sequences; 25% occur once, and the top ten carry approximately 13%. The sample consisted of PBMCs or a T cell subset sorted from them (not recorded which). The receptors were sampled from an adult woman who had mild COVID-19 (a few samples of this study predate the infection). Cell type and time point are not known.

Written as DNA, the CDR3 is TGTGCCAGCAGTCCTAATCTCGACAGGGAGGACGGGGAGCTGTTTTTT. Translation: CASSPNLDREDGELFF. V is TRBV12-3 or TRBV12-4 and J is TRBJ2-2, with D perhaps TRBD1 (7 bases). The V end was cut by 5 bases, the J end by 7 bases, with 20 bases between. The CDR3 spans 16 residues.

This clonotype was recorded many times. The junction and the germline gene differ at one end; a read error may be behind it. Here the CDR3 reads CASSPLAGGYNEQFF. The CDR3, as DNA: TGTGCCAGCAGCCCACTAGCGGGGGGCTACAATGAGCAGTTCTTC. This chain connects TRBV5-1 to TRBJ2-1; 12 bases align to TRBD2. This CDR3 contains 15 residues. Looked up from germline, CDR1 is SGHRS and CDR2 is YFSETQ.

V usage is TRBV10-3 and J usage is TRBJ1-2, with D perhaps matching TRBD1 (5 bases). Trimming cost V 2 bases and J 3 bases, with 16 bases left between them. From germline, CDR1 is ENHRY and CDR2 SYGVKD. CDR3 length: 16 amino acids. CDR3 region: CAISEPGSSVDYGYTF. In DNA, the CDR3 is TGTGCCATCAGTGAGCCAGGGTCATCGGTCGACTATGGCTACACCTTC.

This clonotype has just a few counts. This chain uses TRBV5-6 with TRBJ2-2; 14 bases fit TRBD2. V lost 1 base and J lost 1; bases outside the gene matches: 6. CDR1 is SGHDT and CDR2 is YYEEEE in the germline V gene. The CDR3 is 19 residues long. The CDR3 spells CASSLTGLAGGLNTGELFF. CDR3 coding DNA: TGTGCCAGCAGCTTGACTGGACTAGCGGGGGGCCTGAACACCGGGGAGCTGTTTTTT. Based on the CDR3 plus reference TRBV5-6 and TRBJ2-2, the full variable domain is DAGVTQSPTHLIKTRGQQVTLRCSPKSGHDTVSWYQQALGQGPQFIFQYYEEEERQRGNFPDRFSGHQFPNYSSELNVNALLLGDSALYLCASSLTGLAGGLNTGELFFGEGSRLTVL.

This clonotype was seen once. CDR3 sequence (DNA): TGTGCCAGTAGTATCAGTCTTAACTATGGCTACACCTTC. It translates to CASSISLNYGYTF. This sequence joins TRBV19 and TRBJ1-2; D unclear. Per germline, CDR1 LNHDA and CDR2 SQIVND (reference sequence). Trimming pared 3 bases from V and 1 base from J, leaving 6 bases between. This CDR3 is 13 amino acids long.

CDR3 loop: CASSRDWGGNEQFF. The CDR3 region has the DNA TGCGCCAGCAGCCGGGACTGGGGGGGCAATGAGCAGTTCTTC. The rearrangement uses TRBV5-1 and TRBJ2-1; TRBD2 matches 7 bases. CDR1 and CDR2 from the germline V gene are SGHRS and YFSETQ. The CDR3 covers 14 residues. V lost 4 bases, J lost 6 bases, and 7 bases stayed unmatched.

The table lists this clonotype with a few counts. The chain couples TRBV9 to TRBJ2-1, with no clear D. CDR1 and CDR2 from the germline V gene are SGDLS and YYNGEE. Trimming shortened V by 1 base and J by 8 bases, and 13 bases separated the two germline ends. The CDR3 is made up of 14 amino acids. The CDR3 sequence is CASSVSSRWYEQFF. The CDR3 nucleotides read TGTGCCAGCAGCGTAAGTTCGAGGTGGTATGAGCAGTTCTTC.

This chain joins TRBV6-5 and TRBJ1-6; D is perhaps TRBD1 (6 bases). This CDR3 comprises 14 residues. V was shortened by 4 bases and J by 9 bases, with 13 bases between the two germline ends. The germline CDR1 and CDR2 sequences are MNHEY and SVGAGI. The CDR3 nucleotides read TGTGCCAGCAGTTTGCAGGGGTTTTCTTCACCCCTCCACTTT. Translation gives CASSLQGFSSPLHF.

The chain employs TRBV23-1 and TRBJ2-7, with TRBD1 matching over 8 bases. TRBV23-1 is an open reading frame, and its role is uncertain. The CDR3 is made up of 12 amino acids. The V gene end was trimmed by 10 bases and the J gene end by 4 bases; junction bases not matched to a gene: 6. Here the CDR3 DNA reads TGCGCCAACCGGGACAGGACTTACGAGCAGTACTTC. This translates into CANRDRTYEQYF.

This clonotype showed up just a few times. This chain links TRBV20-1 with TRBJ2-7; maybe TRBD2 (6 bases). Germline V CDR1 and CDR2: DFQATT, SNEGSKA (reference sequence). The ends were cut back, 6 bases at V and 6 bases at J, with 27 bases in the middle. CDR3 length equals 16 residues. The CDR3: CSATVPLRLVSVEQYF. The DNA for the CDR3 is TGCAGTGCCACGGTCCCTTTGCGACTAGTCTCAGTCGAGCAGTACTTC.

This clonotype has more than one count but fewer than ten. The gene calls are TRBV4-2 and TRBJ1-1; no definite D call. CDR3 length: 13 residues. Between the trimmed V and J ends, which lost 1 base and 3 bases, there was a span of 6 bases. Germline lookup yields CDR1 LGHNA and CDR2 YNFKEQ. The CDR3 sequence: CASSQARDTEAFF. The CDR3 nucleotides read TGTGCCAGCAGCCAAGCGAGGGACACTGAAGCTTTCTTT.